This T cell receptor (beta chain) emerged from a study of T cell responses to AZD1222 COVID-19 vaccine. The study's findings and limits: The donors showed a predominance of white British ancestry and of females, with possible underestimation of clonal diversity.

The CDR3 extends over 16 amino acids. Germline V lookup: CDR1 PRHDT, CDR2 FYEKMQ (reference sequence). V was cut by 4 bases and J by 3 bases, with 19 bases left in between. For this clone: Its antigen is not known.

Using immunoSEQ multiplex PCR, the repertoire was profiled, and TCRdb retains in-frame clones only, with some absent. The sample includes about 59,000 clones, roughly 84% seen only once; the top ten take less than 9.5%. The sequence derives from an adult in good health. The sample was peripheral blood, taken on day 0 of AZD1222 vaccination. The J gene is TRBJ2-7, the V gene TRBV13; D may be TRBD2 (5 bases). The CDR3 sequence is CASSSNGDGSYYEQYF. In DNA, the CDR3 is TGTGCCAGCAGCTCCAACGGGGATGGGTCCTACTACGAGCAGTACTTC.